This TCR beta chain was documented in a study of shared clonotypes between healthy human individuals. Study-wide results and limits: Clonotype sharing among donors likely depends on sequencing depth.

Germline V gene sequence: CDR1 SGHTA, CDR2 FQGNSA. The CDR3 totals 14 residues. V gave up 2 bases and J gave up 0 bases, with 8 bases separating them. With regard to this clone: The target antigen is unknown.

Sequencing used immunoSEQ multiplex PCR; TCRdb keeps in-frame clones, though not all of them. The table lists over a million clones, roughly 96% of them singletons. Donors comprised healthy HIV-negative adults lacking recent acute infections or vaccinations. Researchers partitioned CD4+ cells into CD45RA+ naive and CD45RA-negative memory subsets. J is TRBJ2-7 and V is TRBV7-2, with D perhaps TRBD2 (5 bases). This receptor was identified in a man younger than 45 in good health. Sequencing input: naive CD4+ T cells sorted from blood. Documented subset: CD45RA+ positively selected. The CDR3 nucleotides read TGTGCCAGCAGCTTATGGGGAGTCTCCTACGAGCAGTACTTC. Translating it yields CASSLWGVSYEQYF.